One TCR beta chain is described in this entry. One entry per CDR3 protein, called by TCRdb with MiXCR from the 5' RACE reads. The sample has more than 85,000 distinct CDR3 sequences, roughly 17% seen once. The sample originates from a study of early T cells in non-severe SARS-CoV-2 infection. Between the trimmed V and J ends, which lost 5 bases and 4 bases, there was a span of 20 bases. CDR3 size: 16 residues. Germline CDR1 SGHTA, CDR2 FQGNSA. The TCR was taken from an adult who was a healthcare worker with PCR-confirmed SARS-CoV-2 infection or an uninfected control (not recorded which). The chain uses TRBV7-2 and TRBJ2-5, with D maybe TRBD2 (6 bases). The sample consisted of whole blood. CDR3: CASSQGPPGVIETQYF. The CDR3 bases are TGTGCCAGCAGCCAAGGTCCCCCGGGGGTGATAGAGACCCAGTACTTC.